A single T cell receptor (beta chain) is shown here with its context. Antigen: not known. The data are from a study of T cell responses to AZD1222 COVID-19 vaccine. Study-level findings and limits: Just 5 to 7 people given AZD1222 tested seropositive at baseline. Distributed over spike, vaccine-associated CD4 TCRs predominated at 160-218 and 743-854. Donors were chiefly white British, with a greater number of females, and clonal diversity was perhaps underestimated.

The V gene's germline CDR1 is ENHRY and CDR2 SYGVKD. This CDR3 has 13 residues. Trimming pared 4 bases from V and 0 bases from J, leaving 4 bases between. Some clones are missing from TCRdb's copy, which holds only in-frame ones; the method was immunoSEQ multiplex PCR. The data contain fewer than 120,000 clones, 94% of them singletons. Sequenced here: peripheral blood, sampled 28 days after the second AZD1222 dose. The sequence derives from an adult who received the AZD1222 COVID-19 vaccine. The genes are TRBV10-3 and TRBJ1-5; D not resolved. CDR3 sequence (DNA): TGTGCCATCAGTGGCCTTAGCAATCAGCCCCAGCATTTT. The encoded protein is CAISGLSNQPQHF.